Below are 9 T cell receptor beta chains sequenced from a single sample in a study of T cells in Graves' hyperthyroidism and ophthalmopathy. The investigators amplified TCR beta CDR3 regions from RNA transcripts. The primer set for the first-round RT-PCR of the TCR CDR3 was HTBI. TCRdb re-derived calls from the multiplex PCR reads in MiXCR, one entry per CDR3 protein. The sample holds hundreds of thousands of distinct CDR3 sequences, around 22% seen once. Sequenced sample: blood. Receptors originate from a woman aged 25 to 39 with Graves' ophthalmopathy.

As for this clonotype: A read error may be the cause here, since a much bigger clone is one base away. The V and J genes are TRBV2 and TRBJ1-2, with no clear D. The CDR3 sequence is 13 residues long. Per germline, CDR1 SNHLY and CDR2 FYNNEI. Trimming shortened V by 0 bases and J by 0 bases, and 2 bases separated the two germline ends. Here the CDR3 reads CASSEAANYGYTF. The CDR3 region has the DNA TGTGCCAGCAGTGAAGCAGCTAACTATGGCTACACCTTC.

The CDR3 reads CASREGAGETQYF. The CDR3 DNA is TGTGCCAGCAGGGAGGGGGCAGGAGAGACCCAGTACTTC. V usage is TRBV2 and J usage is TRBJ2-5; weak D call: TRBD1 (7 bases). Germline CDR1 SNHLY, CDR2 FYNNEI. V was clipped by 6 bases and J by 4 bases, with 12 bases between them. There are 13 residues in the CDR3.

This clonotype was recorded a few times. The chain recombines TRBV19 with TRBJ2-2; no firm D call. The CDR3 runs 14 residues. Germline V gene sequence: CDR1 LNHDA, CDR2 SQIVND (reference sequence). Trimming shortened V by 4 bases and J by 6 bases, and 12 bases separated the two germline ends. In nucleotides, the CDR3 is TGTGCCAGTAGTACCCTGGTGGCGCCCGGGGAGCTGTTTTTT. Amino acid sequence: CASSTLVAPGELFF. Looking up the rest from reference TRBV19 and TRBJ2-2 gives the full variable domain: DGGITQSPKYLFRKEGQNVTLSCEQNLNHDAMYWYRQDPGQGLRLIYYSQIVNDFQKGDIAEGYSVSREKKESFPLTVTSAQKNPTAFYLCASSTLVAPGELFFGEGSRLTVL.

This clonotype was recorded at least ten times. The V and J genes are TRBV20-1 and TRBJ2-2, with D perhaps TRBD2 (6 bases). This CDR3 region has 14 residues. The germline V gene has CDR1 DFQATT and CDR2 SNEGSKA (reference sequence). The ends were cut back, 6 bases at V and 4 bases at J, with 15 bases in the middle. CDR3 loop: CSAEGLVATGELFF. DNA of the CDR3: TGCAGTGCGGAGGGGCTGGTGGCCACCGGGGAGCTGTTTTTT.

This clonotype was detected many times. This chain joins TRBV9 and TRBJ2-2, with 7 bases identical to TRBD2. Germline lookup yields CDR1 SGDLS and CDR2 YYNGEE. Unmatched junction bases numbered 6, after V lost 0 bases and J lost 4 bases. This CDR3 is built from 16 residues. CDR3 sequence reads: CASSVVLAPSTGELFF. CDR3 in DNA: TGTGCCAGCAGCGTAGTACTAGCGCCGAGCACCGGGGAGCTGTTTTTT.

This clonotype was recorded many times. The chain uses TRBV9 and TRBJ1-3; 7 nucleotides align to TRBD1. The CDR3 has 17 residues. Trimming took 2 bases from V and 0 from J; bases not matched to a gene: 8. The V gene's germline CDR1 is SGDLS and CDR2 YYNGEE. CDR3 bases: TGTGCCAGCAGCGTGGACCCAGGGGGAAACTCTGGAAACACCATATATTTT. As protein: CASSVDPGGNSGNTIYF.

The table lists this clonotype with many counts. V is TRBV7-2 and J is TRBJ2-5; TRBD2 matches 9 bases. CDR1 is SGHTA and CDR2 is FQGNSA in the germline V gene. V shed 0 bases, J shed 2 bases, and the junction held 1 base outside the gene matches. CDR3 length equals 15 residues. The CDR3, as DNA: TGTGCCAGCAGCTTAGCAGGACTAGCGCAAGAGACCCAGTACTTC. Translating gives CASSLAGLAQETQYF.

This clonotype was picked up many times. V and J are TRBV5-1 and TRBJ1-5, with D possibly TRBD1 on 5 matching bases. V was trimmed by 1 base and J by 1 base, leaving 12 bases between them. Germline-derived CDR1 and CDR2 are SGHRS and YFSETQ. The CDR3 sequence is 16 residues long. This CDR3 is CASSLTGLGSNQPQHF. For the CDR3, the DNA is TGCGCCAGCAGCTTGACGGGGCTAGGGAGCAATCAGCCCCAGCATTTT.

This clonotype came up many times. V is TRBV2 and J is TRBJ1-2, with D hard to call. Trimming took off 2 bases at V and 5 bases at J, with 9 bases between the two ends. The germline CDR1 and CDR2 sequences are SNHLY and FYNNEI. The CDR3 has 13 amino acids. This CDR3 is CASSELIRYGYTF. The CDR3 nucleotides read TGTGCCAGCAGTGAACTGATTCGGTATGGCTACACCTTC.